This T cell receptor beta chain was recorded in a study of T cell responses to AZD1222 COVID-19 vaccine. Overall study findings and caveats: Clonal diversity was possibly underestimated, and the donors were mostly white British, with more females.

This clone was recorded a few times. Its antigen is not known. The junction departs from germline at one end; a sequencing error may be responsible. The CDR3 totals 11 residues. Germline V gene lookup returns CDR1 DFQATT and CDR2 SNEGSKA (reference sequence). Both about-4-week and about-12-week second-dose recipients were combined. Data came from immunoSEQ multiplex PCR; TCRdb stores just in-frame clones and leaves some out. Here the sample spans roughly 51,000 clones, about 86% being singletons. The sample consisted of peripheral blood, taken 28 days after the second AZD1222 dose. The source is an adult who received the AZD1222 COVID-19 vaccine. The chain joins TRBV20-1 to TRBJ2-1; a weak D match, TRBD2 (6 bases). The CDR3 spells CSARETSNAVF. The CDR3 DNA sequence: TGCAGTGCTAGAGAAACTAGCAACGCGGTCTTC.